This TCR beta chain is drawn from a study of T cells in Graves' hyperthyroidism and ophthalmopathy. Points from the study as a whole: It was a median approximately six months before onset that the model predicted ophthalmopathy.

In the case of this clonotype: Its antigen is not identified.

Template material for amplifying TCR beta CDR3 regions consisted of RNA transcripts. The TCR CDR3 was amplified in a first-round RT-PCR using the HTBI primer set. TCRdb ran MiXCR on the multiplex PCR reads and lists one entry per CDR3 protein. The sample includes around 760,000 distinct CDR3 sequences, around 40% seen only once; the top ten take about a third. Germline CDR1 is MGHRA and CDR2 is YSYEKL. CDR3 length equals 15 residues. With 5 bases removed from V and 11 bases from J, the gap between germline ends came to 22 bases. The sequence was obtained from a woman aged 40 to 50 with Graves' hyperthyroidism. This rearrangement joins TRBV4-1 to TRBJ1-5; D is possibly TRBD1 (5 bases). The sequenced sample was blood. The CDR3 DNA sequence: TGCGCCAGCAGCTTGAAAGGGGACGAACGAAGGACCCAGCATTTT. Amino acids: CASSLKGDERRTQHF.